This passage covers 18 T cell receptor beta chains from one sample sequenced in a study of blood T cell repertoires in COVID-19. Data came from immunoSEQ multiplex PCR; TCRdb stores just in-frame clones and leaves some out. The sample comprises approximately 310,000 clones, approximately 85% of which are singletons, and under 2.5% rests with the top ten. Source material: PBMCs or T cells enriched from blood (not recorded which). The receptor set was obtained from a man aged 25-40 years who had recovered from COVID-19.

The chain uses TRBV5-1 and TRBJ2-7; 14 bases are shared with TRBD2. Germline lookup yields CDR1 SGHRS and CDR2 YFSETQ. Trimming at V came to 4 bases and at J to 4 bases, leaving 13 bases not matched to a gene. CDR3 length equals 18 residues. This chain's CDR3 is CASSLYSRTSGGRYEQYF. The CDR3 DNA is TGCGCCAGCAGCCTTTACTCTCGGACTAGCGGGGGGAGGTACGAGCAGTACTTC.

The V call is TRBV27, the J call TRBJ1-2, with TRBD1 matching 7 bases. J gave up 9 bases and V 8 bases, and 18 bases lay outside the gene matches. Germline V CDR1 and CDR2: MNHEY, SMNVEV (reference sequence). There are 15 residues in the CDR3. CDR3 bases: TGTGCCAGCTCACAGGGGCACTCTGATTGGTATAGCTACACCTTC. It codes for CASSQGHSDWYSYTF.

This sequence joins TRBV12-5 and TRBJ1-2; possible D gene TRBD1, 6 bases. V was pared by 0 bases and J by 13 bases, with 21 bases between. Germline V gene sequence: CDR1 LGHNT, CDR2 FRNRAP. The CDR3 extends over 15 amino acids. For the CDR3, the DNA is TGTGCTAGTGGTTTGGTTGGCGCCAACAGGGTACGAGCCACCTTC. Its protein is CASGLVGANRVRATF.

The chain combines TRBV24-1 with TRBJ2-2; 7 bases match TRBD1. Germline CDR1 is KGHDR and CDR2 is SFDVKD. The ends lost 3 bases at V and 5 bases at J; junction bases unmatched: 5. CDR3 size: 15 residues. The CDR3 here is CATSDAGGRTGELFF. DNA for the CDR3: TGTGCCACCAGTGATGCAGGGGGTAGAACCGGGGAGCTGTTTTTT.

This clone showed up just a few times. At the DNA level, this CDR3 is encoded by other sequences in the same sample as well. V gene TRBV11-2 combines with J gene TRBJ1-4; D possibly corresponds to TRBD1 (5 bases). The germline V and J ends were trimmed by 3 bases and 7 bases, with 9 bases remaining between them. The CDR3 sequence is 13 residues long. CDR1 is SGHAT, CDR2 FQNNGV, per germline. In DNA form, the CDR3 reads TGTGCCAGCAGCTTGGGGGGTAGTGAAAAACTGTTTTTT. The encoded protein is CASSLGGSEKLFF.

The chain carries TRBV9 and TRBJ1-1; D is ambiguous. Germline V gene lookup returns CDR1 SGDLS and CDR2 YYNGEE. The V end was cut by 4 bases, the J end by 4 bases, with 14 bases between. CDR3 length equals 14 residues. This CDR3 is CASSSIVEGTEAFF. The CDR3 nucleotides read TGTGCCAGCAGCTCCATCGTAGAGGGCACTGAAGCTTTCTTT. Full variable domain (rest looked up from reference TRBV9 and TRBJ1-1): DSGVTQTPKHLITATGQRVTLRCSPRSGDLSVYWYQQSLDQGLQFLIQYYNGEERAKGNILERFSAQQFPDLHSELNLSSLELGDSALYFCASSSIVEGTEAFFGQGTRLTVV.

This clone has a single count. This rearrangement joins TRBV5-1 to TRBJ2-3, with D perhaps matching TRBD2 (7 bases). The length of the CDR3 is 14 residues. The V and J ends lost 7 bases and 2 bases respectively, with 14 bases between them. Germline V gene sequence: CDR1 SGHRS, CDR2 YFSETQ. CDR3 nucleotide sequence: TGCGCCAGCCAAAGGGGGGGGTTCACAGATACGCAGTATTTT. Protein: CASQRGGFTDTQYF. The whole variable domain, remainder taken from reference TRBV5-1 and TRBJ2-3, is KAGVTQTPRYLIKTRGQQVTLSCSPISGHRSVSWYQQTPGQGLQFLFEYFSETQRNKGNFPGRFSGRQFSNSRSEMNVSTLELGDSALYLCASQRGGFTDTQYFGPGTRLTVL.

The V call is TRBV5-4, the J call TRBJ1-1, with 9 bases identical to TRBD1. Germline CDR1 is SGHNT and CDR2 is YYREEE (reference sequence). J was trimmed by 6 bases and V by 4 bases; bases with no gene match: 7. The CDR3 contains 14 residues. CDR3 coding DNA: TGTGCCAGCAGCGCTACCGGGACAGGGTCTGAAGCTTTCTTT. It codes for CASSATGTGSEAFF.

The J gene is TRBJ1-2, the V gene TRBV4-3; D is uncertain. This CDR3 is built from 12 residues. V was shortened by 1 base and J by 4 bases, with 4 bases between the two germline ends. Germline V gene sequence: CDR1 LGHNA, CDR2 YSLEER. The CDR3 DNA sequence: TGCGCCAGCAGCCAAGCGGGCTATGGCTACACCTTC. Protein: CASSQAGYGYTF.

The gene calls are TRBV5-1 and TRBJ1-5, with no clear D. Germline CDR1 is SGHRS and CDR2 is YFSETQ. V shed 0 bases and J shed 2 bases, with 6 bases lying between them. This CDR3 has 14 residues. CDR3 in DNA: TGCGCCAGCAGCTTGGTGGCCGGCAATCAGCCCCAGCATTTT. This codes for CASSLVAGNQPQHF.

CDR3 loop: CASKRQGAVGELFF. CDR3 nucleotides: TGTGCCAGCAAGCGACAGGGGGCGGTCGGGGAGCTGTTTTTT. The rearrangement joins TRBV7-3 to TRBJ2-2, with 10 bases that match TRBD1. V trimming: 7 bases; J trimming: 7 bases; junction bases outside the gene matches: 6. Germline V gene sequence: CDR1 SGHTA, CDR2 FQGTGA. This CDR3 comprises 14 residues.

The gene calls are TRBV25-1 and TRBJ2-3; tentatively, D is TRBD1 (6 bases). Germline CDR1 MGHDK, CDR2 SYGVNS. The CDR3 is 14 residues long. V was cut by 2 bases and J by 2 bases, with 8 bases left in between. CDR3 amino acids: CASSEMGATDTQYF. As DNA, the CDR3 is TGTGCCAGCAGTGAAATGGGGGCCACAGATACGCAGTATTTT.

The count of this clone is one. V and J are TRBV5-8 and TRBJ1-5; a possible D gene is TRBD1 (6 bases). The CDR3 sequence is 15 residues long. Trimming removed 4 bases at V and 4 bases at J, with 15 bases between. From germline, CDR1 is SGHTS and CDR2 YDEGEE. The CDR3 DNA follows: TGTGCCAGCAGCGACGGACAGAGAACGAATCAGCCCCAGCATTTT. Protein product: CASSDGQRTNQPQHF.

This chain joins TRBV11-1 and TRBJ1-1; 7 nucleotides align to TRBD1. Per germline, CDR1 SGHAT and CDR2 FQDESV (reference sequence). Trimming at V came to 5 bases and at J to 1 base, leaving 4 bases not matched to a gene. This CDR3 has 14 amino acids. CDR3 nucleotide sequence: TGTGCCAGCAGCCCCAGACAGGGGAACACTGAAGCTTTCTTT. Residues: CASSPRQGNTEAFF. Variable domain in full (rest from reference TRBV11-1 and TRBJ1-1): EAEVAQSPRYKITEKSQAVAFWCDPISGHATLYWYRQILGQGPELLVQFQDESVVDDSQLPKDRFSAERLKGVDSTLKIQPAELGDSAMYLCASSPRQGNTEAFFGQGTRLTVV.

V and J are TRBV2 and TRBJ1-5; maybe TRBD1 (5 bases). The CDR3 contains 15 residues. The V end was cut by 4 bases, the J end by 2 bases, with 12 bases between. CDR1 is SNHLY and CDR2 is FYNNEI in the germline V gene. CDR3 protein: CASSAGGRRNQPQHF. The CDR3 nucleotides are TGTGCCAGCAGTGCGGGGGGACGACGCAATCAGCCCCAGCATTTT.

The chain joins TRBV7-9 to TRBJ2-2; 7 bases are a match to TRBD1. CDR1 is SEHNR and CDR2 is FQNEAQ in the germline V gene (reference sequence). This CDR3 contains 15 residues. V was clipped by 5 bases and J by 10 bases; unmatched bases: 13. CDR3 amino acids: CASSPGTQGVEELFF. The CDR3 DNA sequence: TGTGCCAGCAGCCCGGGGACCCAGGGGGTCGAGGAGCTGTTTTTT.

V usage is TRBV7-6 and J usage is TRBJ2-1; 9 bases align to TRBD2. The germline V gene encodes CDR1 SGHVS and CDR2 FNYEAQ. Unmatched junction bases numbered 4, after V lost 3 bases and J lost 4 bases. This CDR3 comprises 15 residues. The CDR3 loop reads CASSLSRGGYNEQFF. The DNA of the CDR3 is TGTGCCAGCAGCTTGTCGCGGGGGGGTTACAATGAGCAGTTCTTC.

There are many counts of this clone. The chain joins TRBV9 to TRBJ2-5, with 8 bases aligning to TRBD2. Germline-derived CDR1 and CDR2 are SGDLS and YYNGEE. This CDR3 spans 15 amino acids. V dropped 0 bases and J dropped 4; count of bases not matched to a gene: 5. The CDR3 is CASSVAGGPVETQYF. DNA for the CDR3: TGTGCCAGCAGCGTAGCGGGGGGGCCAGTAGAGACCCAGTACTTC.